Sequencing of this T cell receptor beta chain was carried out in a study (dated by TCRdb to between 2014 and 2017). Study-wide context: The study set out to test whether tumor-infiltrating Tregs in breast cancer get recruited from blood Tregs or are instead converted in situ from other CD4+ T cell subsets. Paper-wide results and their limitations: The greatest overlap of tumor-infiltrating Treg TCR alpha and beta sequences was with tumor naive CD4+ T cells, followed next by blood naive CD4+ T cells. Rather than covering whole repertoires, validation in the larger cohort was restricted to a single TCR beta V-J rearrangement. In terms of TCR gene usage, tumor memory CD4+ T cells clustered together with blood and lymph node memory CD4+ cells, as well as with lymph node naive CD4+ cells.

This clonotype was detected many times. Which antigen it targets is not known. No much larger clone exists at a distance of one base, and base qualities are not known. Naive CD4+ T cells were purified with the Miltenyi Naive CD4+ T Cell Isolation kit, with Tregs depleted using CD25 microbeads. Tregs, naive and memory CD4+ T cells from tumor, blood and ipsilateral draining lymph nodes of a few breast cancer patients underwent full-length TCR alpha and beta sequencing. Ficoll density gradient centrifugation was used to isolate mononuclear cells from lymph nodes or from about 50 ml of peripheral blood. Sorted cell populations were confirmed by FACS to exceed 90% purity. Spanning cysteine to phenylalanine, the CDR3 consists of 16 amino acids. Solely the CDR3 DNA is kept, with 48 bases framed from the first base. V lost 6 bases and J lost 0 bases; the stretch between them is 15 bases long. Full-length TCR variable regions were amplified by 5' RACE PCR with constant-region reverse primers, and semi-nested PCR with Nested Universal Primer A was subsequently performed. The ReliaPrep RNA Cell Miniprep System was used to extract total RNA, which was then reverse transcribed into 5'RACE-ready cDNA with the SMARTer RACE 5'/3' Kit. Multiplex adaptors were used to barcode full-length TCR alpha and beta libraries, and the barcoded libraries were sequenced on an Illumina MiSeq. Turning to the authors' computational methods: For each of nine subset-tissue groups, sequencing data from the five patients were pooled, and the groups were then compared using unsupervised clustering of TCR gene usage. Repertoire similarity was calculated with the Morisita-Horn index, weighting shared sequences by their contribution to each repertoire. In TCRdb, the public reads were trimmed at Q25 with fastp and aligned with MiXCR, with productive beta chains retained. Identical CDR3 protein sequences are pooled into one entry, listed with their most common genes and DNA. TCRdb's processing, not the study's, gives the V and J calls here. The table for this sample lists some 54,000 distinct CDR3 sequences; roughly 17% of them were counted only once. Of the sample, roughly 2.4% falls within the top ten clones.

The chain was built from TRBV12-3 or TRBV12-4 and TRBJ1-5; perhaps TRBD1 is the D gene, with 5 bases matching. The receptor comes from a female donor with breast cancer. Sequencing was done on a sample of naive CD4+ T cells sorted from blood. Per the publication, the cell subset or site label means: naive CD4+ T cells, CD4+CD45RA+CD25-. The CDR3 region: CASRSRDGNSNQPQHF. The sequenced DNA is TGTGCCAGCAGGAGCCGGGACGGAAATAGCAATCAGCCCCAGCATTTT.